This is a list of T cell receptor beta chains from one sample in a study of Ad26.COV2.S vaccination and SARS-CoV-2 variants. The assay was immunoSEQ multiplex PCR, and TCRdb's table has in-frame clones only and misses some. Altogether about 280,000 clones are present, roughly 86% being singletons, with the ten largest covering about 3.5%. The source was peripheral blood, collected in a trial of Ad26.COV2.S vaccine versus placebo. These receptors came from a person aged 18-65 years who received the Ad26.COV2.S COVID-19 vaccine or a placebo. Both conserved end residues are trimmed from each CDR3. The listing skips clone size in some rows; elsewhere it reads once, few, many or a size class.

clone size	V gene	J gene	CDR3 protein
-	TRBV12-3/TRBV12-4	TRBJ2-7	ASSLASYEQY
-	TRBV6-5	TRBJ2-7	ASSYAYGYEQY
once	TRBV18	TRBJ2-2	ASSPLSGPETGELF
-	TRBV6-4	TRBJ2-1	ASSEGSPGVEQF
few	TRBV27	TRBJ1-2	ASSPARVNYGYT
few	TRBV27	TRBJ1-5	ASSLDRGRQPQH
-	TRBV7-9	TRBJ2-7	ASSPQNYEQY
-	TRBV5-4	TRBJ2-5	ASSSGLAGGQETQY
-	TRBV6-5	TRBJ2-7	ASSYYRLNYEQY
-	TRBV12-3/TRBV12-4	TRBJ1-2	ATKKGANYGYT
-	TRBV4-3	TRBJ2-4	ASSQVRGMGGRAKNIQY
-	TRBV6-5	TRBJ2-1	ASTEGSGSYNEQF
-	TRBV7-2	TRBJ1-5	ASSLAMQGGQPQH
-	TRBV6-5	TRBJ2-5	ASSYGGGLSETQY
once	TRBV5-5	TRBJ2-1	ASSFGLHNSYNEQF
few	TRBV9	TRBJ2-2	ASSVGHPGELF
-	TRBV5-6	TRBJ1-2	ASSLFTGQGVRQT
-	TRBV2	TRBJ2-3	ASKRQGAQDTQY
once	TRBV3-1/TRBV3-2	TRBJ1-1	ASSQVPKDRVVTEAF
-	TRBV7-9	TRBJ1-2	ASSLAGQGGLYGYT
few	TRBV10-3	TRBJ1-2	AISRDTNYGYT
-	TRBV14	TRBJ2-7	ASSPGTSGSPYEQY
-	TRBV2	TRBJ2-2	ASKLVPGELF
-	TRBV7-9	TRBJ2-7	ASSLGDDSSYEQY
-	TRBV7-9	TRBJ1-2	ASSLANYGYT
-	TRBV11-2	TRBJ2-7	ASSLEMVGEQY
-	TRBV7-9	TRBJ1-1	ASSPRGLGDTEAF
-	TRBV5-1	TRBJ2-1	ASSPGLAGVSEQF
once	TRBV5-4	TRBJ1-1	ASSEETGGNTEAF
-	TRBV30	TRBJ2-1	AWSGAGNEQF
-	TRBV28	TRBJ1-5	ASSTTGLIFPQH
-	TRBV28	TRBJ1-4	ASSAGGPGVEEKLF
-	TRBV11-3	TRBJ2-1	ASSLVAGGPNEQF
-	TRBV12-3/TRBV12-4	TRBJ1-1	ASSFGPTTEAF
-	TRBV6-5	TRBJ2-5	ASSYGLAGGQETQY
-	TRBV6-5	TRBJ2-3	ASSYDSTSTDTQY
-	TRBV6-1	TRBJ2-2	ASSEERRELF
-	TRBV3-1/TRBV3-2	TRBJ2-5	ASRPWVEETQY
-	TRBV19	TRBJ1-1	ASSMSSNTEAF
-	TRBV6-5	TRBJ2-7	ASSYSIVLRSSEQY
-	TRBV7-9	TRBJ1-1	AISEEIFSNMNTEAF
-	TRBV6-6	TRBJ1-2	ASSYLENYGYT
-	TRBV6-1	TRBJ1-6	ASSEAGVGTRMPLH
-	TRBV7-9	TRBJ2-3	ASSLRGGVDTQY
-	TRBV3-1/TRBV3-2	TRBJ2-7	ASRRTGGLEQY
-	TRBV21-1	TRBJ2-7	ASSNGQGRREQY
-	TRBV5-1	TRBJ2-3	ASSLALGDGDTQY
-	TRBV6-5	TRBJ2-3	ASSSLPGGHKDTQY
-	TRBV6-5	TRBJ2-1	ASTWLAGGRNEQF
once	TRBV24-1	TRBJ2-3	ATSEGQGADTQY
once	TRBV7-2	TRBJ2-1	ASSSSPGGDEQF
-	TRBV11-2	TRBJ2-5	ASSPPAGIRGTQY
-	TRBV12-5	TRBJ1-3	ASGLVRTQPNTIY
-	TRBV7-8	TRBJ1-6	ASSPPGGSPLH
-	TRBV7-9	TRBJ2-3	ASSLVWREGDTQY